The clone carrying this TCR beta chain was seen repeatedly, ten times or more. The sample belongs to a study of T cells in Graves' hyperthyroidism and ophthalmopathy. Regions amplified from RNA transcripts were the TCR beta CDR3 regions. The HTBI primer set served for first-round RT-PCR of the TCR CDR3. TCRdb used MiXCR to reprocess the multiplex PCR reads, holding one entry per CDR3 protein. The table lists hundreds of thousands of distinct CDR3 sequences, around 13% of them singletons. Sequenced material: blood. The sequence came from a woman under 30 with Graves' hyperthyroidism.

In nucleotides, the CDR3 is TGTGCCACCAGTGACCGTACGGGACAGGGGAACTATGGCTACACCTTC. This codes for CATSDRTGQGNYGYTF. The chain links TRBV24-1 to TRBJ1-2; 10 bases are shared with TRBD1. The J segment lost 2 bases and the V segment lost 4 bases, leaving 6 bases of the junction unmatched. The germline V gene has CDR1 KGHDR and CDR2 SFDVKD. The CDR3 sequence is 16 residues long.